The 26 T cell receptor beta chains reported below all come from one sample, sequenced in a study of cytomegalovirus exposure and HLA in healthy donors. 13 Jbeta primers and 60 Vbeta primers were used for the PCR. The assay was immunoSEQ multiplex PCR, and TCRdb's table has in-frame clones only and misses some. Here the sample spans some 100,000 clones, around 80% being singletons. What was sequenced was PBMCs. Receptor source: a male donor in good health and CMV-seropositive.

The chain employs TRBV19 and TRBJ1-3; no reliable D call. This CDR3 comprises 15 residues. CDR1 LNHDA and CDR2 SQIVND come from the germline V gene (reference sequence). V lost 1 base and J 0 bases, leaving 7 bases between the germline ends. CDR3 amino acids: CASSIVGHSGNTIYF. CDR3 nucleotides: TGTGCCAGTAGTATAGTGGGCCACTCTGGAAACACCATATATTTT.

The chain joins TRBV7-2 to TRBJ2-1; 7 nucleotides line up with TRBD2. Germline CDR1 is SGHTA and CDR2 is FQGNSA. The CDR3 spans 15 residues. Trimming at V came to 6 bases and at J to 0 bases, leaving 5 bases not matched to a gene. CDR3: CASRYGGSSYNEQFF. In DNA form, the CDR3 reads TGTGCCAGCAGGTACGGGGGGAGCTCCTACAATGAGCAGTTCTTC.

This clone appeared a few times. As DNA, the CDR3 is TGTGCCTGGGAGACAGGGCCGAGCACAGATACGCAGTATTTT. It is translated as CAWETGPSTDTQYF. The genes are TRBV30 and TRBJ2-3, with 7 bases identical to TRBD1. Germline V gene data show CDR1 as GTSNPN and CDR2 as SVGIG (reference sequence). The CDR3 length is 14 residues. J gave up 0 bases and V 5 bases, and 5 bases lay outside the gene matches.

The chain combines TRBV2 with TRBJ1-2; the match to TRBD1 covers 7 bases. J gave up 3 bases and V 6 bases, and 7 bases lay outside the gene matches. The CDR3 length is 14 residues. Germline values: CDR1 SNHLY, CDR2 FYNNEI. CDR3 in DNA: TGTGCCAGCAGGCCAACAGGGACAGACTATGGCTACACCTTC. Its translation: CASRPTGTDYGYTF.

V gene TRBV4-1 combines with J gene TRBJ2-4; TRBD1 matches at 7 bases. V lost 2 bases to trimming and J lost 0 bases; unmatched junction nucleotides: 7. The CDR3 runs 17 residues. Per the germline V gene, CDR1 is MGHRA and CDR2 is YSYEKL. The CDR3 loop is CASSQPRGGLAKNIQYF. The CDR3 DNA follows: TGCGCCAGCAGCCAACCCAGAGGGGGCTTAGCCAAAAACATTCAGTACTTC.

This clone was found a few times. The genes are TRBV7-3 and TRBJ1-1; D remains unclear. The germline V gene encodes CDR1 SGHTA and CDR2 FQGTGA. The CDR3 has 13 residues. Trimming stripped 5 bases from V and 2 bases from J, with 9 bases between. The CDR3 DNA reads TGTGCCAGCAGCGCCCAGGAAAACACTGAAGCTTTCTTT. Its translation: CASSAQENTEAFF.

V and J are TRBV7-9 and TRBJ1-4; 9 nucleotides match TRBD1. This CDR3 is 15 amino acids long. Germline V gene lookup returns CDR1 SEHNR and CDR2 FQNEAQ (reference sequence). V shed 5 bases and J 8 bases; nucleotides not matched to a gene: 9. The CDR3 protein is CASSPAGTGIEKLFF. CDR3 sequence (DNA): TGTGCCAGCAGCCCCGCCGGGACAGGGATCGAAAAACTGTTTTTT.

The chain couples TRBV2 to TRBJ2-1; no clear D. Trimming pared 4 bases from V and 5 bases from J, leaving 9 bases between. CDR3 length: 13 amino acids. The germline V gene encodes CDR1 SNHLY and CDR2 FYNNEI. The CDR3 nucleotides read TGTGCCAGCAGTGCGTTCGCAGACAATGAGCAGTTCTTC. It specifies CASSAFADNEQFF.

V is TRBV19 and J is TRBJ2-1; 13 nucleotides align to TRBD2. Germline V CDR1 and CDR2: LNHDA, SQIVND (reference sequence). The V and J ends lost 10 bases and 10 bases, in that order; junction bases with no gene match: 7. This CDR3 has 13 residues. The CDR3 nucleotides read TGTGCCACCAGGACTAGCGGGGGACTCGAGCAGTTCTTC. It translates to CATRTSGGLEQFF.

This rearrangement joins TRBV7-2 to TRBJ1-2; weak D call: TRBD1 (6 bases). V was shortened by 3 bases and J by 4 bases, with 15 bases between the two germline ends. Germline V CDR1 and CDR2: SGHTA, FQGNSA. The length of the CDR3 is 15 residues. CDR3 sequence: CASSLRPGAAYGYTF. DNA for the CDR3: TGTGCCAGCAGCTTGCGCCCAGGGGCCGCCTATGGCTACACCTTC.

This chain connects TRBV5-8 to TRBJ1-5; 7 bases fit TRBD1. The V gene end was trimmed by 4 bases and the J gene end by 3 bases; junction bases not matched to a gene: 10. Germline CDR1 reads SGHTS; CDR2 reads YDEGEE. The CDR3 length is 16 residues. The CDR3 spells CASSRPLTGTNQPQHF. In DNA, the CDR3 is TGTGCCAGCAGCCGTCCACTGACAGGGACCAATCAGCCCCAGCATTTT. Using reference TRBV5-8 and TRBJ1-5 for the parts outside the CDR3, the full variable domain is EAGVTQSPTHLIKTRGQQATLRCSPISGHTSVYWYQQALGLGLQFLLWYDEGEERNRGNFPPRFSGRQFPNYSSELNVNALELEDSALYLCASSRPLTGTNQPQHFGDGTRLSIL.

This chain links TRBV6-1 with TRBJ2-2; D possibly corresponds to TRBD2 (5 bases). There are 15 residues in the CDR3. V was clipped by 2 bases and J by 6 bases, with 13 bases between them. The germline V gene encodes CDR1 MNHNS and CDR2 SASEGT. The CDR3 region is CASSESDSVSGELFF. The DNA of the CDR3 is TGTGCCAGCAGTGAATCGGACTCCGTTTCCGGGGAGCTGTTTTTT.

This chain connects TRBV2 to TRBJ1-2; TRBD1 matches 7 bases. The CDR3 spans 13 residues. Losses at the gene ends were 8 bases for V and 6 bases for J; bases not matched to a gene: 9. Per germline, CDR1 SNHLY and CDR2 FYNNEI. CDR3 protein: CASYGRGRHGYTF. CDR3 in DNA: TGTGCCAGCTACGGTAGGGGGCGGCATGGCTACACCTTC.

This clone was detected once. The rearrangement links TRBV29-1 to TRBJ2-7; D unclear. The V gene lost 4 bases and the J gene lost 2 bases, with 15 bases spanning the gap. This CDR3 region has 14 residues. The germline CDR1 and CDR2 sequences are SQVTM and ANQGSEA. The CDR3 here is CSVASDPNTYEQYF. In nucleotides, the CDR3 is TGCAGCGTTGCTTCCGATCCGAACACCTACGAGCAGTACTTC.

The chain is built from TRBV30 and TRBJ2-1, with 8 bases lining up with TRBD2. V trimming: 2 bases; J trimming: 6 bases; junction bases outside the gene matches: 6. The CDR3 covers 14 residues. Germline loops: CDR1 GTSNPN, CDR2 SVGIG (reference sequence). The CDR3 here is CAWSPGLAPNEQFF. The CDR3 region has the DNA TGTGCCTGGAGTCCCGGACTAGCCCCCAATGAGCAGTTCTTC. Full variable domain (missing parts from reference TRBV30 and TRBJ2-1): SQTIHQWPATLVQPVGSPLSLECTVEGTSNPNLYWYRQAAGRGLQLLFYSVGIGQISSEVPQNLSASRPQDRQFILSSKKLLLSDSGFYLCAWSPGLAPNEQFFGPGTRLTVL.

The chain's CDR3 is CATIQGARVYEQYF. The CDR3 nucleotides read TGTGCCACAATACAGGGGGCTCGGGTCTACGAGCAGTACTTC. The rearrangement links TRBV10-3 to TRBJ2-7; 9 bases fit TRBD1. Trimming removed 10 bases from V and 3 bases from J; junction bases left unmatched: 10. Germline V lookup: CDR1 ENHRY, CDR2 SYGVKD. The CDR3 is 14 amino acids.

About this clone itself: Other nucleotide sequences in the sample specify the same CDR3. The J gene is TRBJ2-3, the V gene TRBV7-8; D might be TRBD1 (6 bases). This CDR3 spans 14 amino acids. CDR1 and CDR2 from the germline V gene are SGHVS and FQNEAQ. Trimming took off 1 base at V and 2 bases at J, with 7 bases between the two ends. As DNA, the CDR3 is TGTGCCAGCAGCTTAGACAGGGTCACAGATACGCAGTATTTT. This sequence encodes CASSLDRVTDTQYF.

V usage is TRBV6-5 and J usage is TRBJ1-1; D is unclear. CDR1 is MNHEY, CDR2 SVGAGI, per germline. The V end lost 6 bases, the J end lost 1 base, and 6 bases lay between the germline ends. CDR3 length: 12 residues. Here the CDR3 reads CASSTANTEAFF. In DNA, the CDR3 is TGTGCCAGCAGCACAGCGAACACTGAAGCTTTCTTT.

The chain's CDR3 is CASSEKGPDKNIQYF. CDR3 nucleotide sequence: TGCGCCAGCAGTGAAAAGGGGCCGGACAAAAACATTCAGTACTTC. V gene TRBV10-2 combines with J gene TRBJ2-4; possibly TRBD1 for D (5 bases). This CDR3 contains 15 residues. CDR1 is WSHSY and CDR2 is SAAADI in the germline V gene. V lost 3 bases, J lost 3 bases, and 12 bases lay in between.

The chain links TRBV29-1 to TRBJ2-2, with D hard to call. The ends were cut back, 4 bases at V and 4 bases at J, with 7 bases in the middle. This CDR3 has 12 amino acids. The germline V gene has CDR1 SQVTM and CDR2 ANQGSEA. The CDR3 sequence is CSVAQVTGELFF. CDR3 in DNA: TGCAGCGTTGCCCAGGTCACCGGGGAGCTGTTTTTT.

This clone was counted once. The sample holds other DNA sequences that translate to the same CDR3. The gene calls are TRBV2 and TRBJ2-7; D perhaps matches TRBD1 (6 bases). Trimming removed 7 bases from V and 3 bases from J, with 10 bases in between. Looked up from germline, CDR1 is SNHLY and CDR2 is FYNNEI. The CDR3 consists of 12 residues. The CDR3 bases are TGTGCCAGCAAACAGGGCCGCTACGAGCAGTACTTC. Translated: CASKQGRYEQYF.

V and J are TRBV30 and TRBJ2-3, with TRBD2 matching over 7 bases. V shed 2 bases and J 4 bases; nucleotides not matched to a gene: 6. CDR1 and CDR2 (germline): GTSNPN, SVGIG (reference sequence). The CDR3 runs 14 residues. The CDR3 loop reads CAWSNLGLADTQYF. CDR3 in DNA: TGTGCCTGGAGTAACCTCGGACTAGCAGATACGCAGTATTTT. The whole variable domain, filled in from reference TRBV30 and TRBJ2-3, reads SQTIHQWPATLVQPVGSPLSLECTVEGTSNPNLYWYRQAAGRGLQLLFYSVGIGQISSEVPQNLSASRPQDRQFILSSKKLLLSDSGFYLCAWSNLGLADTQYFGPGTRLTVL.

The chain employs TRBV29-1 and TRBJ2-7; TRBD1 matches 11 bases. Germline values: CDR1 SQVTM, CDR2 ANQGSEA. Trimming took 5 bases from V and 3 from J; bases not matched to a gene: 6. CDR3 length: 14 amino acids. The CDR3 loop reads CSVLTGTGGYEQYF. The CDR3 DNA follows: TGCAGCGTTTTAACCGGGACAGGGGGCTACGAGCAGTACTTC.

Regarding this clone: The junction differs from germline at one of its ends, possibly a read error. The V call is TRBV7-7, the J call TRBJ2-4; D is uncertain. The CDR3 is 19 residues long. Germline V gene sequence: CDR1 SSHAT, CDR2 FNYEAQ (reference sequence). CDR3 sequence: CASTPPTATYELAKNIQYF. The CDR3 nucleotides are TGTGCTAGCACCCCCCCCACAGCTACCTATGAACTAGCCAAAAACATTCAGTACTTC.

The CDR3 coding sequence is TGTGCCAGCAGCTTTTCTAGCGGGGGGGCAGTCGGGGAGCTGTTTTTT. Residues: CASSFSSGGAVGELFF. The chain links TRBV7-3 to TRBJ2-2; 12 bases align to TRBD2. Per the germline V gene, CDR1 is SGHTA and CDR2 is FQGTGA. CDR3 length equals 16 residues. V gave up 3 bases and J gave up 7 bases; unmatched junction bases: 6.

The chain employs TRBV18 and TRBJ2-5; D not resolved. The germline V and J ends were trimmed by 0 bases and 2 bases, with 10 bases remaining between them. The CDR3 runs to 15 residues. CDR1 and CDR2 (germline): KGHSH, LQKENI. The CDR3 spells CASSPPARVQETQYF. The CDR3 DNA reads TGTGCCAGCTCACCACCAGCCCGGGTACAAGAGACCCAGTACTTC. The full variable domain, in which reference TRBV18 and TRBJ2-5 provide the parts outside the CDR3, is NAGVMQNPRHLVRRRGQEARLRCSPMKGHSHVYWYRQLPEEGLKFMVYLQKENIIDESGMPKERFSAEFPKEGPSILRIQQVVRGDSAAYFCASSPPARVQETQYFGPGTRLLVL.